One sample yielded the 25 T cell receptor beta chains listed below, sequenced in a study of cytomegalovirus exposure and HLA in healthy donors. The PCR employed 60 Vbeta primers together with 13 Jbeta primers. Assay: immunoSEQ multiplex PCR; the TCRdb copy retains only in-frame clones and omits some. This table has 100,000 to 150,000 clones, 80% appearing once. Sequenced: PBMCs. The source of these receptors is a woman between 35 and 50 years old in good health and CMV-seronegative.

This clone was picked up one time. This chain connects TRBV9 to TRBJ2-3; perhaps TRBD2 as D (6 bases). The CDR3 covers 14 residues. V was pared by 2 bases and J by 4 bases, with 11 bases between. Germline V gene sequence: CDR1 SGDLS, CDR2 YYNGEE. The CDR3: CASSVRLESDTQYF. For the CDR3, the DNA is TGTGCCAGCAGCGTCAGACTAGAATCAGATACGCAGTATTTT.

V and J are TRBV6-5 and TRBJ1-6, with a tentative D call TRBD1 (6 bases). Trimming stripped 7 bases from V and 8 bases from J, with 15 bases between. CDR3 length equals 14 residues. CDR1 MNHEY and CDR2 SVGAGI come from the germline V gene. CDR3 loop: CASTKGQRYSPLHF. The CDR3 DNA follows: TGTGCCAGCACAAAAGGACAGCGTTATTCACCCCTCCACTTT.

The chain combines TRBV6-1 with TRBJ2-2; tentative D call: TRBD1 (6 bases). V lost 2 bases and J lost 4, with 11 bases in between. The germline V gene has CDR1 MNHNS and CDR2 SASEGT. CDR3 length: 15 residues. The CDR3 DNA follows: TGTGCCAGCAGTGAATCTGGACAGACCACCGGGGAGCTGTTTTTT. This translates into CASSESGQTTGELFF.

Regarding this clone: The junction departs from germline at one end; a sequencing error may be responsible. This chain links TRBV5-6 with TRBJ2-5; TRBD1 agrees at 7 bases. The CDR3 has 13 amino acids. CDR1 and CDR2 from the germline V gene are SGHDT and YYEEEE. CDR3 residues: CASSFGTVPFTHF. The CDR3 DNA reads TGTGCCAGCAGCTTCGGGACAGTACCCTTTACGCACTTC. The full variable domain, with the rest looked up from reference TRBV5-6 and TRBJ2-5, is DAGVTQSPTHLIKTRGQQVTLRCSPKSGHDTVSWYQQALGQGPQFIFQYYEEEERQRGNFPDRFSGHQFPNYSSELNVNALLLGDSALYLCASSFGTVPFTHFGPGTRLLVL.

The genes are TRBV18 and TRBJ1-6; TRBD1 might be the D (5 bases). This CDR3 contains 15 residues. V lost 0 bases and J lost 6, with 9 bases in between. Per germline, CDR1 KGHSH and CDR2 LQKENI. The CDR3, as DNA: TGTGCCAGCTCACCACCGGGGGGTGGTAATTCACCCCTCCACTTT. Protein product: CASSPPGGGNSPLHF.

This clone was recorded only once. This rearrangement joins TRBV7-2 to TRBJ1-5; possibly TRBD1 for D (6 bases). The CDR3 is 14 amino acids. Germline lookup yields CDR1 SGHTA and CDR2 FQGNSA. V was clipped by 1 base and J by 8 bases, with 12 bases between them. In DNA, the CDR3 is TGTGCCAGCAGCTTAGGGACAGCCTTGGAGCCCCAGCATTTT. It codes for CASSLGTALEPQHF.

The V gene is TRBV29-1, the J gene TRBJ1-2; 7 bases align to TRBD1. CDR3 length: 13 amino acids. CDR1 and CDR2 (germline): SQVTM, ANQGSEA. J gave up 2 bases and V 6 bases, and 6 bases lay outside the gene matches. The DNA for the CDR3 is TGCAGCGTGGCCGGGACAGAGAACTATGGCTACACCTTC. Its protein product is CSVAGTENYGYTF.

The chain has TRBV28 and TRBJ2-7; 9 bases are a match to TRBD2. Losses at the gene ends were 5 bases for V and 3 bases for J; bases not matched to a gene: 11. Germline V gene sequence: CDR1 MDHEN, CDR2 SYDVKM. This CDR3 is 16 amino acids long. In nucleotides, the CDR3 is TGTGCCAGCAGTCGATTAGCGGGAGCGGCGATCTACGAGCAGTACTTC. Translation gives CASSRLAGAAIYEQYF.

DNA for the CDR3: TGTGCCAGCAGCGTCGATTGGGGGCCGGGCACAGATACGCAGTATTTT. This sequence encodes CASSVDWGPGTDTQYF. The chain uses TRBV9 and TRBJ2-3; TRBD1 is a possible D gene (6 bases). The CDR3 has 16 residues. Germline values: CDR1 SGDLS, CDR2 YYNGEE. V gave up 2 bases and J gave up 1 base, with 14 bases separating them.

The V gene is TRBV7-9, the J gene TRBJ2-1; 9 nucleotides line up with TRBD2. Germline values: CDR1 SEHNR, CDR2 FQNEAQ (reference sequence). The CDR3 is 18 residues long. Losses at the gene ends were 2 bases for V and 1 base for J; bases not matched to a gene: 9. CDR3 nucleotides: TGTGCCAGCAGCTTAATCCTGTACGCGGGAGGGTCCTACAATGAGCAGTTCTTC. Translated, it gives CASSLILYAGGSYNEQFF.

The gene calls are TRBV7-9 and TRBJ1-2; 7 bases match TRBD1. The CDR3 is 15 amino acids. V was pared by 1 base and J by 5 bases, with 7 bases of the junction left unmatched. CDR1 is SEHNR and CDR2 is FQNEAQ in the germline V gene (reference sequence). CDR3 protein: CASSLVDNRGYGYTF. DNA of the CDR3: TGTGCCAGCAGCTTAGTTGATAACAGGGGTTATGGCTACACCTTC. Variable domain in full (rest from reference TRBV7-9 and TRBJ1-2): DTGVSQNPRHKITKRGQNVTFRCDPISEHNRLYWYRQTLGQGPEFLTYFQNEAQLEKSRLLSDRFSAERPKGSFSTLEIQRTEQGDSAMYLCASSLVDNRGYGYTFGSGTRLTVV.

The chain joins TRBV2 to TRBJ1-5; 8 bases align to TRBD1. V lost 3 bases, J lost 2 bases, and 12 bases stayed unmatched. The germline V gene encodes CDR1 SNHLY and CDR2 FYNNEI. There are 18 residues in the CDR3. CDR3 coding DNA: TGTGCCAGCAGTGAGGTGAGGCGGGACAGGACGGGCAATCAGCCCCAGCATTTT. Residues: CASSEVRRDRTGNQPQHF.

The CDR3 sequence is CASSKRQGSYEQYF. CDR3 nucleotides: TGTGCCAGCAGCAAGCGACAGGGCTCCTACGAGCAGTACTTC. This rearrangement joins TRBV7-8 to TRBJ2-7, with 7 nucleotides matching TRBD1. V dropped 5 bases and J dropped 0; count of bases not matched to a gene: 4. Germline loops: CDR1 SGHVS, CDR2 FQNEAQ. The CDR3 spans 14 residues.

The rearrangement links TRBV20-1 to TRBJ2-3; D not certain. CDR3 length: 11 amino acids. V was trimmed by 8 bases and J by 1 base, leaving 7 bases between them. Germline CDR1 is DFQATT and CDR2 is SNEGSKA (reference sequence). The CDR3 region has the DNA TGCAGTTCTGAGGGCACAGATACGCAGTATTTT. This sequence encodes CSSEGTDTQYF.

This rearrangement joins TRBV6-5 to TRBJ2-1; TRBD2 aligns across 12 bases. Germline CDR1 MNHEY, CDR2 SVGAGI. V shed 4 bases and J 10 bases; nucleotides not matched to a gene: 8. This CDR3 contains 15 residues. This CDR3 reads CASSSGLAGLGEQFF. The CDR3 bases are TGTGCCAGCAGTTCGGGACTAGCGGGTCTGGGGGAGCAGTTCTTC.

The J gene is TRBJ1-2, the V gene TRBV7-3, with 8 bases fitting TRBD1. CDR1 SGHTA and CDR2 FQGTGA come from the germline V gene. This CDR3 is built from 15 residues. V was pared by 1 base and J by 11 bases, with 12 bases of the junction left unmatched. Written as DNA, the CDR3 is TGTGCCAGCAGCTTAAAACGGACAGGGCGTGAGTGGTACACCTTC. Protein: CASSLKRTGREWYTF.

V and J are TRBV6-6 and TRBJ2-7, with 7 bases aligning to TRBD1. Germline values: CDR1 MNHNY, CDR2 SVGAGI (reference sequence). The ends lost 6 bases at V and 4 bases at J; junction bases unmatched: 9. The CDR3 covers 14 residues. CDR3 protein: CASSRGTNEYEQYF. In DNA, the CDR3 is TGTGCCAGCAGCAGGGGGACAAACGAATACGAGCAGTACTTC.

The CDR3 DNA reads as TGTGCCAGCAGCGTGGGCGATACGCAGTATTTT. It is translated as CASSVGDTQYF. This chain connects TRBV9 to TRBJ2-3; D is uncertain. The ends were cut back, 2 bases at V and 6 bases at J, with 4 bases in the middle. Germline values: CDR1 SGDLS, CDR2 YYNGEE. The CDR3 consists of 11 residues.

The rearrangement joins TRBV28 to TRBJ2-3, with 12 bases identical to TRBD2. The CDR3 is 17 residues long. Looked up from germline, CDR1 is MDHEN and CDR2 is SYDVKM. Trimming at V came to 6 bases and at J to 1 base, leaving 8 bases not matched to a gene. The CDR3 reads CASRTLGLAGRTDTQYF. CDR3 in DNA: TGTGCCAGCAGGACCCTTGGACTAGCGGGACGCACAGATACGCAGTATTTT.

The genes are TRBV14 and TRBJ1-2, with 8 bases aligning to TRBD1. This CDR3 region has 14 residues. The J segment lost 4 bases and the V segment lost 6 bases, leaving 7 bases of the junction unmatched. Germline CDR1 and CDR2: SGHDN and FVKESK. Here the CDR3 DNA reads TGTGCCAGCAGTCCGACAGGGGTGTCCTATGGCTACACCTTC. Translation gives CASSPTGVSYGYTF.

This clone showed up just once. The chain links TRBV7-2 to TRBJ1-6, with 7 bases aligning to TRBD1. In germline, CDR1 is SGHTA, CDR2 FQGNSA. V shed 4 bases and J 10 bases; nucleotides not matched to a gene: 10. The length of the CDR3 is 15 residues. The CDR3 DNA is TGTGCCAGCAGCTCCCAACAGGGGAGAGGGTCACCCCTCCACTTT. It translates to CASSSQQGRGSPLHF. Variable domain in full (rest from reference TRBV7-2 and TRBJ1-6): GAGVSQSPSNKVTEKGKDVELRCDPISGHTALYWYRQSLGQGLEFLIYFQGNSAPDKSGLPSDRFSAERTGGSVSTLTIQRTQQEDSAVYLCASSSQQGRGSPLHFGNGTRLTVT.

The chain joins TRBV4-3 to TRBJ1-2, with D tentatively TRBD1 (5 bases). CDR3 length equals 14 residues. V was clipped by 0 bases and J by 4 bases, with 9 bases between them. CDR1 is LGHNA and CDR2 is YSLEER in the germline V gene. The CDR3 spells CASSQDVGGYGYTF. Here the CDR3 DNA reads TGCGCCAGCAGCCAAGATGTCGGGGGCTATGGCTACACCTTC.

The V gene is TRBV6-1, the J gene TRBJ2-2; 8 bases align to TRBD1. The V segment lost 9 bases and the J segment 0 bases; nucleotides outside the gene matches: 3. Germline V CDR1 and CDR2: MNHNS, SASEGT. The CDR3 is 14 residues long. The CDR3 bases are TGTGCCAGTACAGGGGGGCCGAACACCGGGGAGCTGTTTTTT. It encodes CASTGGPNTGELFF.

This clone was seen a handful of times. The chain carries TRBV7-9 and TRBJ2-1; TRBD1 matches 9 bases. Germline CDR1 SEHNR, CDR2 FQNEAQ (reference sequence). CDR3 length: 16 residues. J gave up 7 bases and V 4 bases, and 11 bases lay outside the gene matches. The CDR3 DNA is TGTGCCAGCAGCTACGGCTACCGGGACAGGGAAAATGAGCAGTTCTTC. Its translation: CASSYGYRDRENEQFF.

For this clone: The sample holds other DNA sequences that translate to the same CDR3. The V call is TRBV27, the J call TRBJ2-7; perhaps TRBD2 as D (5 bases). V lost 3 bases to trimming and J lost 1 base, with 7 bases between them. CDR1 is MNHEY and CDR2 is SMNVEV in the germline V gene (reference sequence). The CDR3 consists of 13 residues. CDR3 sequence: CASSLTGSYEQYF. CDR3 nucleotides: TGTGCCAGCAGTTTGACGGGGTCCTACGAGCAGTACTTC.